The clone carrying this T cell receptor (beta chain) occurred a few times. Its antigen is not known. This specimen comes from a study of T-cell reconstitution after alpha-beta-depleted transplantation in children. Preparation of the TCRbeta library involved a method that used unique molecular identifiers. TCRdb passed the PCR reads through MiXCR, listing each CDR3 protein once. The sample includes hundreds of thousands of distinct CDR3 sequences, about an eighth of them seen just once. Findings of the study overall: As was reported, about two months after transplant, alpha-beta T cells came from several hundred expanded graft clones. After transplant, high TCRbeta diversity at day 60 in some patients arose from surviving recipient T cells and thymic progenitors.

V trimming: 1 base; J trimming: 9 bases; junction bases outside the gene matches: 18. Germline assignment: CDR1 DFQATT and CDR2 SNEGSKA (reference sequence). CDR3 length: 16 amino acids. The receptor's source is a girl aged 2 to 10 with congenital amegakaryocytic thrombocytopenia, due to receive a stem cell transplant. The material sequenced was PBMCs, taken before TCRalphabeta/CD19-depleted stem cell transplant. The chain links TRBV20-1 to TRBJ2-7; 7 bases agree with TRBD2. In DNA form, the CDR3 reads TGCAGTGCTAGAGGAGGATCAAGCGGGATGAGCGGGTGGCAGTACTTC. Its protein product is CSARGGSSGMSGWQYF.